The present entry profiles one T cell receptor beta chain with its context. This clone was seen ten or more times. Its antigen remains unidentified. No quality values exist for individual bases; no much larger clone is one base distant. The data stem from a study of T cells after posttransplantation cyclophosphamide (dated by TCRdb to the mid-2010s). Turning to the overall study: T cell repertoire reconstitution was tracked by TRB sequencing after myeloablative bone marrow transplantation in which posttransplantation cyclophosphamide was used as GVHD prophylaxis. Antigen receptor sequencing covered samples from approximately 32 PTCy-treated patients and 16 of their related bone marrow donors. Blood from all 35 or so PTCy patients who had 1-year posttransplant specimens underwent TRB sequencing. TRB sequencing was also done on up to about 3 additional blood samples from 2 to 5.2 years after transplant in 3 patients, and on pretransplant blood from several patients. Public TRB sequences were searched against a database of over 3,000 sequences associated with responses to pathogens, tumor antigens, self-antigens and alloantigens. Because TRA and TRB clonality correlated tightly in under ten samples, the subsequent TCR analyses were limited to TRB only.

Peripheral blood samples were provided by related bone marrow donors on the day of marrow donation. Peripheral blood and bone marrow mononuclear cells were isolated by Ficoll-Hypaque density centrifugation and were cryopreserved. TRB sequencing used genomic DNA with the immunoSEQ assay at survey resolution or the hsTCRB kit. The paper's processing steps were these. Initial read processing used immunoSEQ software, and repertoire analyses used the LymphoSeq R package. Clonality was computed as 1 minus normalized Shannon entropy, and a Gini coefficient was also calculated for each TRB dataset. To infer phenotypes in unsorted samples, TRB sequences from sorted subsets of the recipient or donor were mapped onto the unsorted samples of the same recipient. Entries here come from immuneACCESS through TCRdb and include only in-frame sequences with V and J called. Some clones fail to appear in such tables; in the studies checked, an unresolved V gene covers under half of the shortfall, and the cause of the remainder is unknown. For V, J and clone size, that table is used; D and trimming come from the DNA. The table for this sample lists more than 40,000 clones, none of them counted only once. The ten largest account for about 2% of the sample.

Spanning cysteine to phenylalanine, the CDR3 consists of 17 amino acids. Kept here is only the CDR3 DNA, which spans 51 bases and is read in frame from base 1. CDR1 KGHSH and CDR2 LQKENI were looked up in the germline V gene. The junction shows trimming of 3 bases on V and 6 bases on J, plus 24 bases between the germline ends. Beyond this particular receptor, the publication reports: Donor-recipient similarity was low at 1-2 months but increased during the first year, and donor CD8+ memory clones often dominated later blood repertoires. The TRB repertoires of T cells infiltrating skin or GI tract showed only limited overlap with the TRB repertoires of T cells in blood. Across over 40 patients, TRB clonality was highly associated with recipient CMV seropositivity and CMV reactivation, and diversity in PTCy patients was similar to diversity in CNI/methotrexate controls.

The rearranged chain carries TRBV18 and TRBJ2-7; the D gene is perhaps TRBD2, on 6 matching bases. Sequencing was carried out using PBMCs. This receptor was identified in a man aged 35 to 55 in good health, CMV-negative, and a related stem cell transplant donor. The nucleotides read TGTGCCAGCTCACCCCTGGCGTTGGGGCGGGGCGAGCTCGAGCAGTACTTC. It codes for CASSPLALGRGELEQYF. The variable domain in full, with residues beyond the CDR3 obtained from the reference TRBV18 and TRBJ2-7 genes, is NAGVMQNPRHLVRRRGQEARLRCSPMKGHSHVYWYRQLPEEGLKFMVYLQKENIIDESGMPKERFSAEFPKEGPSILRIQQVVRGDSAAYFCASSPLALGRGELEQYFGPGTRLTVT.